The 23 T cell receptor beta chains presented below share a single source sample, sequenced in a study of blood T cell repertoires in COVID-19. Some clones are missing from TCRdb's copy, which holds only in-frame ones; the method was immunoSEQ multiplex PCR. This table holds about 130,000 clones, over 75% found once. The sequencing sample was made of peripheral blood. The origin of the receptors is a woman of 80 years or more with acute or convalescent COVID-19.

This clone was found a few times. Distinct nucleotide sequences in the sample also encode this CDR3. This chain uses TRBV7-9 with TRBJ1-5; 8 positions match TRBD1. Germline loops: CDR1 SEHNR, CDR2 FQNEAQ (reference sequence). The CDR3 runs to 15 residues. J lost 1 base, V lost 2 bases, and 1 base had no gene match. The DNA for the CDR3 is TGTGCCAGCAGCTTACAGGGGGCGAGCAATCAGCCCCAGCATTTT. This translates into CASSLQGASNQPQHF.

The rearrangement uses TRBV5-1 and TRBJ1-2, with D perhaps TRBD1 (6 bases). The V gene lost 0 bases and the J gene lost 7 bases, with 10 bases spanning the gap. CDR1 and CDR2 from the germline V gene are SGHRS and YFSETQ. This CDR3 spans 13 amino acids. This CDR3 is CASSLETGGGYTF. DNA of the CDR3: TGCGCCAGCAGCTTGGAGACAGGCGGTGGCTACACCTTC. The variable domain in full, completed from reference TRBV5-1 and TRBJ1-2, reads KAGVTQTPRYLIKTRGQQVTLSCSPISGHRSVSWYQQTPGQGLQFLFEYFSETQRNKGNFPGRFSGRQFSNSRSEMNVSTLELGDSALYLCASSLETGGGYTFGSGTRLTVV.

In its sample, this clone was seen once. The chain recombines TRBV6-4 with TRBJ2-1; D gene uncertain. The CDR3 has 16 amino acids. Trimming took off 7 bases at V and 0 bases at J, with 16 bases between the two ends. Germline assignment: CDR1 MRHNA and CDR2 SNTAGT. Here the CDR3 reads CASKLGPSSSYNEQFF. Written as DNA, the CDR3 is TGTGCCAGCAAGCTGGGCCCTTCGAGCTCCTACAATGAGCAGTTCTTC.

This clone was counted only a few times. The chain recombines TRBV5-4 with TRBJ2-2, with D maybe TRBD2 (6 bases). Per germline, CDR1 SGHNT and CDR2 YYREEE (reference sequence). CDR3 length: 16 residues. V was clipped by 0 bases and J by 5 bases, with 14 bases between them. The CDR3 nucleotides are TGTGCCAGCAGCTTGGCTTTGGGGGGTAGGACCGGGGAGCTGTTTTTT. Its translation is CASSLALGGRTGELFF.

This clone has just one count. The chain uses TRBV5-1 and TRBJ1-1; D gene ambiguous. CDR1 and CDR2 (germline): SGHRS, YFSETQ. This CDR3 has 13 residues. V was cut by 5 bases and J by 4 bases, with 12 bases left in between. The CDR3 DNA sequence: TGCGCCAGCAGTCAGAACAGACCCACTGAAGCTTTCTTT. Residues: CASSQNRPTEAFF.

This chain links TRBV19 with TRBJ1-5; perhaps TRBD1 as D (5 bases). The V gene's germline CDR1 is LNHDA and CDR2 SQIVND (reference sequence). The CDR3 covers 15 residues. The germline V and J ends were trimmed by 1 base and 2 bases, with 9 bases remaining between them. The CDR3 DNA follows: TGTGCCAGTAGTATAGTCAGGGCCCGCAATCAGCCCCAGCATTTT. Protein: CASSIVRARNQPQHF. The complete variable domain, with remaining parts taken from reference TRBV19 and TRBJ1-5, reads DGGITQSPKYLFRKEGQNVTLSCEQNLNHDAMYWYRQDPGQGLRLIYYSQIVNDFQKGDIAEGYSVSREKKESFPLTVTSAQKNPTAFYLCASSIVRARNQPQHFGDGTRLSIL.

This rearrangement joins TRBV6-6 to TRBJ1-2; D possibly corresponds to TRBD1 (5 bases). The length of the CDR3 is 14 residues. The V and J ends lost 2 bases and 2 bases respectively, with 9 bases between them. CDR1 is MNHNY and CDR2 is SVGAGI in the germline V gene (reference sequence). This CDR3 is CASSYGTENYGYTF. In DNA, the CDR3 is TGTGCCAGCAGTTACGGGACTGAGAACTATGGCTACACCTTC.

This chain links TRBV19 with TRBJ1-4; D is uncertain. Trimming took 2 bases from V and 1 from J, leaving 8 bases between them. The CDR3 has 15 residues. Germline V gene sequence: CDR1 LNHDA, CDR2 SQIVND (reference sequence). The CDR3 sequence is CASSIPGGTNEKLFF. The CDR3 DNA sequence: TGTGCCAGTAGTATACCGGGTGGAACTAATGAAAAACTGTTTTTT.

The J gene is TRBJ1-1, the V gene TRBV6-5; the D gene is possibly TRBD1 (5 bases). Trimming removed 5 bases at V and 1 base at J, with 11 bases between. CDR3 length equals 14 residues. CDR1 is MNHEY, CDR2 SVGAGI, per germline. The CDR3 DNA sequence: TGTGCCAGCAGTCCCCTCGGACAGAACACTGAAGCTTTCTTT. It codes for CASSPLGQNTEAFF.

The CDR3 loop is CASRTRDTGELFF. CDR3 sequence (DNA): TGTGCCAGCAGGACGAGGGACACCGGGGAGCTGTTTTTT. The chain employs TRBV6-5 and TRBJ2-2; maybe TRBD2 (5 bases). V was clipped by 6 bases and J by 3 bases, with 8 bases between them. This CDR3 contains 13 residues. CDR1 MNHEY and CDR2 SVGAGI come from the germline V gene.

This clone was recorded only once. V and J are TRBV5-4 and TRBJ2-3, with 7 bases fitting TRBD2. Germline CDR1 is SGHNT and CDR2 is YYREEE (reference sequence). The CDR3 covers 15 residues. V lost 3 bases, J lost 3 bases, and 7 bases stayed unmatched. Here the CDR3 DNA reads TGTGCCAGCAGCTCCCCCAAGGGAGGGACAGATACGCAGTATTTT. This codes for CASSSPKGGTDTQYF.

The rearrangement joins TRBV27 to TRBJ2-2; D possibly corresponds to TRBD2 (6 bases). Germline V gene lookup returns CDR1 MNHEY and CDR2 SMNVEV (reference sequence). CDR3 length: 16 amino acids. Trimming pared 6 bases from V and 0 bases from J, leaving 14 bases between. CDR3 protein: CASSRVGGANTGELFF. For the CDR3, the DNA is TGTGCCAGCAGCCGGGTAGGAGGGGCGAACACCGGGGAGCTGTTTTTT.

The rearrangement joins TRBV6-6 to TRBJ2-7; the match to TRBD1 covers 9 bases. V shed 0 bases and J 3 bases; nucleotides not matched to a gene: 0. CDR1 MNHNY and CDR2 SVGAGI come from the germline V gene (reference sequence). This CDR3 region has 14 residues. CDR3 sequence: CASSYSTGGYEQYF. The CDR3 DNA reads TGTGCCAGCAGTTACTCGACAGGGGGCTACGAGCAGTACTTC.

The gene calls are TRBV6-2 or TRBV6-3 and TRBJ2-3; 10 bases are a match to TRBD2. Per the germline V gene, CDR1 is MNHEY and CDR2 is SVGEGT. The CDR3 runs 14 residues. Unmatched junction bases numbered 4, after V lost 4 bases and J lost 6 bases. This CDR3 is CASSSAGGVDTQYF. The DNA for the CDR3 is TGTGCCAGCAGTTCAGCGGGGGGGGTGGATACGCAGTATTTT.

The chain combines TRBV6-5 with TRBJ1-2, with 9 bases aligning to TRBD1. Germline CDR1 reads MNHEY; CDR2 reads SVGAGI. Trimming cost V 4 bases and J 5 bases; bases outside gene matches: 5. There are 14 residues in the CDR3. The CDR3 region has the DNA TGTGCCAGCAGTTGGGACAGGGACTCGTATGGCTACACCTTC. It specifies CASSWDRDSYGYTF.

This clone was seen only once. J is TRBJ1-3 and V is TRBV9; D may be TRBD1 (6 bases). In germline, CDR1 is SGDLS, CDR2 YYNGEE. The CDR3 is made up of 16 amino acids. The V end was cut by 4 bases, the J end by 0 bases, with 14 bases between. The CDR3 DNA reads TGTGCCAGCAGCCCTACGACAGGCCACTCTGGAAACACCATATATTTT. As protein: CASSPTTGHSGNTIYF.

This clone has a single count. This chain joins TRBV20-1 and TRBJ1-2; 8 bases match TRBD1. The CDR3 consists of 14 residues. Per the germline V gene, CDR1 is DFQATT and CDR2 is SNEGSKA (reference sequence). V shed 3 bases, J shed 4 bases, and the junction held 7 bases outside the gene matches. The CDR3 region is CSASPGQVVYGYTF. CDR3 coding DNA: TGCAGTGCTAGTCCGGGACAGGTTGTCTATGGCTACACCTTC.

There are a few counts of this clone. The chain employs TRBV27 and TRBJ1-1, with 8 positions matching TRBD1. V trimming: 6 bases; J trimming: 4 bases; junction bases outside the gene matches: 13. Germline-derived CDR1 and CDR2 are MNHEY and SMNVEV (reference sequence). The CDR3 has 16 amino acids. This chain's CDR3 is CASSAGQGGSGTEAFF. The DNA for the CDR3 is TGTGCCAGCAGCGCAGGACAGGGAGGGAGCGGCACTGAAGCTTTCTTT.

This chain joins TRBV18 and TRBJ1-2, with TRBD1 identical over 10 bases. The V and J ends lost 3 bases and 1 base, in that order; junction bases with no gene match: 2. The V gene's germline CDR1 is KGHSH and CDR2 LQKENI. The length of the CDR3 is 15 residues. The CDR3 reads CASSPGQGDNYGYTF. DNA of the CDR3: TGTGCCAGCTCACCCGGACAGGGGGATAACTATGGCTACACCTTC. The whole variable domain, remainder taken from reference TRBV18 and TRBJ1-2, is NAGVMQNPRHLVRRRGQEARLRCSPMKGHSHVYWYRQLPEEGLKFMVYLQKENIIDESGMPKERFSAEFPKEGPSILRIQQVVRGDSAAYFCASSPGQGDNYGYTFGSGTRLTVV.

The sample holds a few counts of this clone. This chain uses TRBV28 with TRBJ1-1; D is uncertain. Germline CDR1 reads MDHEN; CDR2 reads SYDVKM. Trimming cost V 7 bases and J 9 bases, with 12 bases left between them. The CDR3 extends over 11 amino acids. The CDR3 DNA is TGTGCCAGCACTGGACGGACTAAAGCTTTCTTT. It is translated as CASTGRTKAFF.

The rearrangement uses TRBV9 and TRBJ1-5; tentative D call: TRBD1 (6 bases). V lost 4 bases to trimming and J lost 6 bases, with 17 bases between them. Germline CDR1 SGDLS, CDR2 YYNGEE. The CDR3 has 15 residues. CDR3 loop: CASSPLGGQGQPQHF. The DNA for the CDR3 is TGTGCCAGCAGCCCCCTCGGGGGGCAGGGTCAGCCCCAGCATTTT.

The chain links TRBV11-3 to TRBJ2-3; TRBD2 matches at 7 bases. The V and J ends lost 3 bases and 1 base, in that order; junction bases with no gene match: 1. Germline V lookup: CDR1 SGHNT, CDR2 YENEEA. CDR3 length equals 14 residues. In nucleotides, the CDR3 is TGTGCCAGCAGCTTGGGGGGGGGCACAGATACGCAGTATTTT. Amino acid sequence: CASSLGGGTDTQYF.

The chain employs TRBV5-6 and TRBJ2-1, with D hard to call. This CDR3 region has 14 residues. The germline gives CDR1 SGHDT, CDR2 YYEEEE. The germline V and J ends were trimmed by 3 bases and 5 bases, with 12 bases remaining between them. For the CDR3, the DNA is TGTGCCAGCAGCTCCCTAAAAACAGACAATGAGCAGTTCTTC. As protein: CASSSLKTDNEQFF.